This T cell receptor beta chain was captured by sequencing in a study of T cell responses to AZD1222 COVID-19 vaccine. General study points: The CD4 TCRs associated with vaccination extended across spike and predominated at 160-218 and 743-854. At study baseline, merely roughly 6 AZD1222 recipients were seropositive. The breadth and depth of Spike-specific TCRs increased once two AZD1222 doses had been given.

Between the trimmed V and J ends, which lost 2 bases and 7 bases, there was a span of 5 bases. Germline V gene sequence: CDR1 SGHVS, CDR2 FNYEAQ. The CDR3 consists of 11 residues. As regards this clone: What it binds is unknown.

Profiled with immunoSEQ multiplex PCR; TCRdb holds only in-frame clones, not every one. The table records around 120,000 clones, about 91% of them present only once. Sequences were derived from peripheral blood, sampled on day 0 of AZD1222 vaccination. The clonotype originates from an adult in good health. V gene TRBV7-6 combines with J gene TRBJ1-2; no definite D call. CDR3 nucleotide sequence: TGTGCCAGCAGCTTAATGGGTGGCTACACCTTC. Translation: CASSLMGGYTF.